This TCR beta chain is drawn from a study of blood T cells in healthy people across ages. Study in general: Capturing about one barcoded beta molecule per two T cells was achieved by template switching.

This clonotype was seen more than once but under ten times. Its antigen remains unidentified. V was trimmed by 7 bases and J by 0 bases, leaving 11 bases between them. Germline values: CDR1 SQVTM, CDR2 ANQGSEA. There are 13 residues in the CDR3. Findings of the study overall: The recorded TCR beta diversity per million T cells decreased in a roughly linear manner with age.

A second PCR of 7 to 11 cycles used a sample-barcoded 5' primer and a J-beta primer mix. Via MiXCR, TCRdb re-called the 5' RACE reads, giving one row per CDR3 protein. The profile shows 550,000 to 650,000 distinct CDR3 sequences, roughly a quarter of them singletons. The same sample was also studied in work on T cells of mothers and their children. That paper states: Nobody spotted any persistent microchimeric T cell clones.

The sequenced sample consisted of blood. The rearrangement joins TRBV29-1 to TRBJ2-3; D gene ambiguous. The origin of this receptor is a boy between 2 and 15 years old in good health. The CDR3 reads CSAIPLSTDTQYF. CDR3 nucleotide sequence: TGCAGCGCCATCCCACTTAGCACAGATACGCAGTATTTT.